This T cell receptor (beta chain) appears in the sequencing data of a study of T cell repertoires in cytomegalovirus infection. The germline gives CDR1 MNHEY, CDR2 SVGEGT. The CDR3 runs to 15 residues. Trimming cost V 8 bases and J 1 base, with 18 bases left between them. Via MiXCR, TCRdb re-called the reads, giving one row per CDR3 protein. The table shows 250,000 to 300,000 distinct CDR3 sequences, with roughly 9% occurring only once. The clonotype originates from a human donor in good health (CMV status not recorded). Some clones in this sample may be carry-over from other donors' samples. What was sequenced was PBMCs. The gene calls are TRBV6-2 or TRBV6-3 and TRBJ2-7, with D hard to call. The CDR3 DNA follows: TGTGCCAGCCTTCTTAAGAACGCCGAATCCTACGAGCAGTACTTC. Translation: CASLLKNAESYEQYF.